These 29 T cell receptor beta chains came from one sample sequenced in a study of blood T cell repertoires in COVID-19. Clones were sequenced by immunoSEQ multiplex PCR, and TCRdb holds only the in-frame ones, with some missing. The sample has more than 110,000 clones, roughly 80% seen once. The source material was peripheral blood. The receptors originated from a woman aged 60-70 years with acute or convalescent COVID-19.

This clone was seen once. This chain links TRBV5-6 with TRBJ2-1, with D tentatively TRBD2 (5 bases). The CDR3 has 13 amino acids. The V gene lost 7 bases and the J gene lost 3 bases, with 11 bases spanning the gap. The germline V gene encodes CDR1 SGHDT and CDR2 YYEEEE. The CDR3 reads CASEAGYYNEQFF. The CDR3 DNA is TGTGCCAGCGAGGCGGGCTACTACAATGAGCAGTTCTTC.

This sequence joins TRBV29-1 and TRBJ2-1, with D uncertain. Germline V gene data show CDR1 as SQVTM and CDR2 as ANQGSEA. V was shortened by 4 bases and J by 0 bases, with 10 bases between the two germline ends. The CDR3 has 14 residues. The CDR3 nucleotides are TGCAGCGTTGCCCTCGAGAGCTCCTACAATGAGCAGTTCTTC. Amino acid sequence: CSVALESSYNEQFF.

This clone appeared a single time. The rearrangement uses TRBV6-2 or TRBV6-3 and TRBJ2-5; a weak D match, TRBD1 (6 bases). Trimming pared 6 bases from V and 5 bases from J, leaving 13 bases between. The V gene's germline CDR1 is MNHEY and CDR2 SVGEGT. The CDR3 loop spans 13 amino acids. Here the CDR3 DNA reads TGTGCCAGCAGCGGACAGTGGGGGGAGACCCAGTACTTC. This codes for CASSGQWGETQYF.

The chain recombines TRBV7-9 with TRBJ1-1, with TRBD1 matching over 10 bases. The V and J ends lost 6 bases and 3 bases, in that order; junction bases with no gene match: 7. In germline, CDR1 is SEHNR, CDR2 FQNEAQ (reference sequence). The CDR3 covers 15 residues. This CDR3 is CASRADRGPHTEAFF. The CDR3 region has the DNA TGTGCCAGCAGGGCAGACAGGGGGCCGCACACTGAAGCTTTCTTT.

The gene calls are TRBV28 and TRBJ1-1; D call uncertain. The CDR3 has 14 amino acids. Trimming took off 4 bases at V and 5 bases at J, with 14 bases between the two ends. Germline CDR1 reads MDHEN; CDR2 reads SYDVKM. The CDR3 DNA follows: TGTGCCAGCAGTTCGACGTTTGCGGGGACTGAAGCTTTCTTT. Translation gives CASSSTFAGTEAFF.

The rearrangement links TRBV6-2 or TRBV6-3 to TRBJ1-2, with D hard to call. The CDR3 sequence is 14 residues long. V was trimmed by 6 bases and J by 4 bases, leaving 15 bases between them. The V gene's germline CDR1 is MNHEY and CDR2 SVGEGT. The CDR3 region has the DNA TGTGCCAGCAGCCGCGCGGGGTTGAGCTATGGCTACACCTTC. Residues: CASSRAGLSYGYTF.

The rearrangement uses TRBV14 and TRBJ2-3; 8 bases align to TRBD2. Trimming took 4 bases from V and 4 from J; bases not matched to a gene: 7. From germline, CDR1 is SGHDN and CDR2 FVKESK. The CDR3 runs to 15 residues. CDR3 protein: CASSPSGGPADTQYF. The CDR3 bases are TGTGCCAGCAGCCCTTCGGGAGGGCCCGCAGATACGCAGTATTTT.

This sequence joins TRBV2 and TRBJ2-5; a possible D gene is TRBD2 (6 bases). Germline lookup yields CDR1 SNHLY and CDR2 FYNNEI. The CDR3 loop spans 15 amino acids. The V gene lost 4 bases and the J gene lost 0 bases, with 12 bases spanning the gap. As DNA, the CDR3 is TGTGCCAGCAGTGGGGGACTCAGAAACCAAGAGACCCAGTACTTC. It codes for CASSGGLRNQETQYF.

The CDR3 bases are TGTGCCAGCAGCTACAGCGGGAGCGGGACCCAGTACTTC. Its translation: CASSYSGSGTQYF. The chain is built from TRBV13 and TRBJ2-5, with 8 bases lining up with TRBD2. CDR1 is PRHDT, CDR2 FYEKMQ, per germline (reference sequence). This CDR3 has 13 residues. The V and J ends lost 4 bases and 7 bases, in that order; junction bases with no gene match: 5.

This chain links TRBV2 with TRBJ1-5; TRBD1 matches 11 bases. V trimming: 4 bases; J trimming: 7 bases; junction bases outside the gene matches: 3. CDR3 size: 14 residues. CDR1 SNHLY and CDR2 FYNNEI come from the germline V gene. The CDR3 reads CASSGDRGGQPQHF. The CDR3 nucleotides are TGTGCCAGCAGTGGGGACAGGGGGGGACAGCCCCAGCATTTT.

This rearrangement joins TRBV2 to TRBJ2-3; maybe TRBD1 (6 bases). Trimming cost V 4 bases and J 1 base, with 15 bases left between them. Germline lookup yields CDR1 SNHLY and CDR2 FYNNEI. There are 16 residues in the CDR3. This chain's CDR3 is CASSAAQGPGTDTQYF. In DNA, the CDR3 is TGTGCCAGCAGTGCCGCACAGGGACCTGGCACAGATACGCAGTATTTT.

The chain uses TRBV19 and TRBJ2-2; 9 positions agree with TRBD1. J was trimmed by 1 base and V by 9 bases; bases with no gene match: 3. CDR1 and CDR2 (germline): LNHDA, SQIVND (reference sequence). The CDR3 totals 14 residues. CDR3 in amino acids: CASSGQGNTGELFF. CDR3 in DNA: TGTGCCAGCTCGGGACAGGGGAACACCGGGGAGCTGTTTTTT.

J is TRBJ1-1 and V is TRBV6-5, with 9 nucleotides matching TRBD1. Germline assignment: CDR1 MNHEY and CDR2 SVGAGI. V lost 2 bases, J lost 5 bases, and 3 bases stayed unmatched. CDR3 length: 14 amino acids. The CDR3 protein is CASSYTGTGTEAFF. The CDR3 DNA sequence: TGTGCCAGCAGTTACACCGGGACAGGGACTGAAGCTTTCTTT.

CDR3 in DNA: TGTGCCAGCAGCTTAGTAGGGGGACAGGGCTACGAGCAGTACTTC. Encoded protein: CASSLVGGQGYEQYF. V usage is TRBV7-2 and J usage is TRBJ2-7; TRBD1 matches 9 bases. Germline V gene data show CDR1 as SGHTA and CDR2 as FQGNSA. Trimming at V came to 1 base and at J to 3 bases, leaving 4 bases not matched to a gene. The CDR3 extends over 15 amino acids.

This chain connects TRBV3-1 (or the pseudogene TRBV3-2) to TRBJ2-5; D might be TRBD2 (6 bases). Trimming shortened V by 5 bases and J by 2 bases, and 12 bases separated the two germline ends. CDR3 length: 14 residues. Germline V gene lookup returns CDR1 LGHDT and CDR2 YNNKEL (reference sequence). The CDR3 region has the DNA TGTGCCAGCAGCTGGCCGGGGGAACAAGAGACCCAGTACTTC. Translating gives CASSWPGEQETQYF.

This chain uses TRBV28 with TRBJ1-5; no firm D call. V gave up 3 bases and J gave up 0 bases, with 9 bases separating them. Germline CDR1 reads MDHEN; CDR2 reads SYDVKM. This CDR3 contains 15 residues. This chain's CDR3 is CASSLELNSNQPQHF. The CDR3 nucleotides are TGTGCCAGCAGTTTGGAGCTAAATAGCAATCAGCCCCAGCATTTT.

This clone has just one count. The V and J genes are TRBV7-9 and TRBJ2-1; 7 nucleotides line up with TRBD1. The CDR3 is 16 amino acids. Germline trimming cut 1 base from V and 4 bases from J; bases unmatched to any gene: 7. In germline, CDR1 is SEHNR, CDR2 FQNEAQ (reference sequence). CDR3: CASSLGTGQFYNEQFF. In DNA form, the CDR3 reads TGTGCCAGCAGCTTAGGGACGGGACAGTTTTACAATGAGCAGTTCTTC.

The chain is built from TRBV6-5 and TRBJ1-2, with 8 bases that match TRBD1. Per germline, CDR1 MNHEY and CDR2 SVGAGI. This CDR3 region has 14 residues. V was pared by 0 bases and J by 6 bases, with 3 bases of the junction left unmatched. The CDR3 reads CASSYSHRGNGYTF. In DNA form, the CDR3 reads TGTGCCAGCAGTTACTCCCACAGGGGGAATGGCTACACCTTC.

The rearrangement links TRBV18 to TRBJ1-2; D gene uncertain. This CDR3 spans 14 amino acids. Germline V gene lookup returns CDR1 KGHSH and CDR2 LQKENI. Trimming removed 3 bases from V and 8 bases from J, with 16 bases in between. The CDR3 protein is CASSPDRDSWGYTF. CDR3 nucleotide sequence: TGTGCCAGCTCACCGGATCGGGATTCCTGGGGCTACACCTTC.

The chain couples TRBV19 to TRBJ1-1, with 9 positions matching TRBD1. V trimming: 5 bases; J trimming: 8 bases; junction bases outside the gene matches: 9. The CDR3 runs 14 residues. CDR1 and CDR2 (germline): LNHDA, SQIVND (reference sequence). The CDR3 protein is CASSAQGARKEAFF. DNA of the CDR3: TGTGCCAGTAGTGCACAGGGGGCGCGAAAGGAAGCTTTCTTT.

The chain is built from TRBV4-3 and TRBJ1-2; D is unresolved. Looked up from germline, CDR1 is LGHNA and CDR2 is YSLEER. V was cut by 4 bases and J by 1 base, with 10 bases left in between. This CDR3 has 14 amino acids. This CDR3 is CASSLAGDNYGYTF. The CDR3, as DNA: TGCGCCAGCAGCCTGGCAGGTGATAACTATGGCTACACCTTC.

The J gene is TRBJ2-5, the V gene TRBV7-3, with D perhaps matching TRBD2 (6 bases). CDR1 and CDR2 (germline): SGHTA, FQGTGA. The CDR3 sequence is 13 residues long. Trimming removed 4 bases from V and 4 bases from J, with 10 bases in between. The CDR3 here is CASSSGARETQYF. The CDR3 region has the DNA TGTGCCAGCAGCTCGGGAGCGAGAGAGACCCAGTACTTC.

The genes are TRBV7-9 and TRBJ1-2; 9 bases align to TRBD1. This CDR3 comprises 16 residues. In germline, CDR1 is SEHNR, CDR2 FQNEAQ (reference sequence). J was trimmed by 7 bases and V by 1 base; bases with no gene match: 10. CDR3 DNA sequence: TGTGCCAGCAGCTTAGTGGGCCCGGACAGGGGCCTTGGCTACACCTTC. This codes for CASSLVGPDRGLGYTF.

The chain has TRBV18 and TRBJ2-7; D may be TRBD1 (6 bases). The germline gives CDR1 KGHSH, CDR2 LQKENI. This CDR3 comprises 15 residues. The V gene lost 2 bases and the J gene lost 9 bases, with 20 bases spanning the gap. The CDR3 region has the DNA TGTGCCAGCTCACCATCCCGACAGGCATCCGATTGGCAGTACTTC. This gives the protein CASSPSRQASDWQYF.

This chain uses TRBV19 with TRBJ1-5; tentatively, D is TRBD1 (6 bases). The V gene lost 4 bases and the J gene lost 2 bases, with 12 bases spanning the gap. CDR1 is LNHDA, CDR2 SQIVND, per germline (reference sequence). The CDR3 totals 15 residues. The CDR3 nucleotides read TGTGCCAGTAGTACGCAGGGGTTAGGCAATCAGCCCCAGCATTTT. Translated, it gives CASSTQGLGNQPQHF.

This chain connects TRBV28 to TRBJ1-1; the D gene is possibly TRBD1 (5 bases). The CDR3 spans 15 residues. Between the trimmed V and J ends, which lost 2 bases and 0 bases, there was a span of 10 bases. Germline lookup yields CDR1 MDHEN and CDR2 SYDVKM. The CDR3 sequence: CASSLPGPLNTEAFF. CDR3 DNA: TGTGCCAGCAGTTTACCAGGGCCCCTGAACACTGAAGCTTTCTTT.

This chain connects TRBV11-2 to TRBJ2-1; D might be TRBD2 (6 bases). Germline V gene sequence: CDR1 SGHAT, CDR2 FQNNGV. Trimming stripped 4 bases from V and 4 bases from J, with 17 bases between. The CDR3 loop spans 16 amino acids. CDR3 coding DNA: TGTGCCAGCAGCTCAATAACTGGGACTGGATACAATGAGCAGTTCTTC. Encoded protein: CASSSITGTGYNEQFF.

The rearrangement joins TRBV28 to TRBJ1-2; D gene ambiguous. The length of the CDR3 is 13 residues. V was pared by 2 bases and J by 2 bases, with 6 bases between. CDR1 and CDR2 (germline): MDHEN, SYDVKM. The CDR3 sequence: CASSLTQNYGYTF. The CDR3 DNA reads TGTGCCAGCAGTTTAACACAGAACTATGGCTACACCTTC.

V is TRBV9 and J is TRBJ2-1; 14 bases align to TRBD2. The CDR3 has 15 residues. V dropped 4 bases and J dropped 7; count of bases not matched to a gene: 4. Germline-derived CDR1 and CDR2 are SGDLS and YYNGEE. CDR3 DNA sequence: TGTGCCAGCAGCTCGGGACTAGCGGGAGTTAATGAGCAGTTCTTC. It yields the protein CASSSGLAGVNEQFF.